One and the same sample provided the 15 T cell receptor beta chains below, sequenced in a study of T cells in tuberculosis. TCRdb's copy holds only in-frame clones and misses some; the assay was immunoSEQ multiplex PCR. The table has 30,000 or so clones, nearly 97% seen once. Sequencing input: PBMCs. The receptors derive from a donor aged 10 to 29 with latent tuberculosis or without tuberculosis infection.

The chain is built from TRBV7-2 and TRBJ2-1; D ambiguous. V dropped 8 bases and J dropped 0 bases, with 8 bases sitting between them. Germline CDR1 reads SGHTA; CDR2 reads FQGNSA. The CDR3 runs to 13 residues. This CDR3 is CASAVSSYNEQFF. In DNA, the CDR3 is TGTGCCAGCGCGGTAAGCTCCTACAATGAGCAGTTCTTC.

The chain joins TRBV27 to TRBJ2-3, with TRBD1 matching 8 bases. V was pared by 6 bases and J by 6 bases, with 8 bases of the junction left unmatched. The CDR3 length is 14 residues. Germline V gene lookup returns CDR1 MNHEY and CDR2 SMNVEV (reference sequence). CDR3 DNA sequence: TGTGCCAGCAGAGACAGGGGAGTTTGGGATACGCAGTATTTT. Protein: CASRDRGVWDTQYF.

The CDR3 DNA follows: TGTGCCAGCAGCCCGGGACAGGGCGGAAATGAAAAACTGTTTTTT. This gives the protein CASSPGQGGNEKLFF. V usage is TRBV7-9 and J usage is TRBJ1-4, with 9 bases aligning to TRBD1. There are 15 residues in the CDR3. Germline V gene data show CDR1 as SEHNR and CDR2 as FQNEAQ (reference sequence). Trimming took 5 bases from V and 5 from J; bases not matched to a gene: 6.

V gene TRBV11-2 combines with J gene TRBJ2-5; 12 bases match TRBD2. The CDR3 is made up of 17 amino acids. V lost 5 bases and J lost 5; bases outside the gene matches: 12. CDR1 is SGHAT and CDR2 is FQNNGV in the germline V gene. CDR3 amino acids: CASSRRVWTSGMETQYF. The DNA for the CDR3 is TGTGCCAGCAGCCGTAGGGTGTGGACTAGCGGGATGGAGACCCAGTACTTC.

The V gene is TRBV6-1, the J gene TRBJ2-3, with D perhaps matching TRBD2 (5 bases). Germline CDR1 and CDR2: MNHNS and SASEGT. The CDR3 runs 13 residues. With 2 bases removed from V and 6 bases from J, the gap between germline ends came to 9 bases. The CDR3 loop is CASSEWERDTQYF. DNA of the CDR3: TGTGCCAGCAGTGAATGGGAGCGGGATACGCAGTATTTT.

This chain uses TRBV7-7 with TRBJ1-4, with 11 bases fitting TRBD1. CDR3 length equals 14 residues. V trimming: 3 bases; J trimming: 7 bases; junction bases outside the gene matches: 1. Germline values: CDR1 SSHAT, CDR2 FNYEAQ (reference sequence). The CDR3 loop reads CASSFGTGGEKLFF. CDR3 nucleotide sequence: TGTGCCAGCAGCTTCGGGACAGGGGGTGAAAAACTGTTTTTT.

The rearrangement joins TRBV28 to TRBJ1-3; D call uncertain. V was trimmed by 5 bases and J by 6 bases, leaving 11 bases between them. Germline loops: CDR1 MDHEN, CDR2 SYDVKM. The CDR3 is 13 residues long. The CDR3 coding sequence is TGTGCCAGCAGTCCGCCGCGGGAAAACACCATATATTTT. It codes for CASSPPRENTIYF.

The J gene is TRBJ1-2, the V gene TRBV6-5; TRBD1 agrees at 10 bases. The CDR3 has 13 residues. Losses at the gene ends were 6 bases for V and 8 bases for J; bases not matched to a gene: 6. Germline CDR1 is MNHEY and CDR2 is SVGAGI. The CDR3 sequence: CASRRQGAQGYTF. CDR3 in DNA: TGTGCCAGCAGAAGACAGGGGGCACAAGGCTACACCTTC.

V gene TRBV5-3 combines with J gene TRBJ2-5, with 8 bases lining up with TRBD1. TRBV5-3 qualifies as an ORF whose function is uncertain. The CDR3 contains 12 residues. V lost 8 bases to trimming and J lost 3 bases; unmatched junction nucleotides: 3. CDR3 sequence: CASGQGEETQYF. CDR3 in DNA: TGTGCCAGTGGACAGGGAGAAGAGACCCAGTACTTC.

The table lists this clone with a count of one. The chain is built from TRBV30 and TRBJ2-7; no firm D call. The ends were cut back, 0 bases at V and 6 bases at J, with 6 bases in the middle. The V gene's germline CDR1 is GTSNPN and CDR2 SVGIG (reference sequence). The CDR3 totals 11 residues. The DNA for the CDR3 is TGTGCCTGGAGTGTACTGGTCGAGCAGTACTTC. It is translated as CAWSVLVEQYF.

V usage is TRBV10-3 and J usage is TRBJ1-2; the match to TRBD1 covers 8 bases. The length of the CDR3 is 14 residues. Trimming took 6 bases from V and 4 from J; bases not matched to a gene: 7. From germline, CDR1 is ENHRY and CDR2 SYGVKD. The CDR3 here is CAIRGSGQGYGYTF. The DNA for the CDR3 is TGTGCCATCAGGGGCTCCGGACAGGGCTATGGCTACACCTTC.

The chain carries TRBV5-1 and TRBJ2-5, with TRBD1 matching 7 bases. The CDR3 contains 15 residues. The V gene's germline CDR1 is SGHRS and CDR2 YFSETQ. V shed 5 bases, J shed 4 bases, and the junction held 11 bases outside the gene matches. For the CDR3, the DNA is TGCGCCAGCAGTTCCGGGACAGCAAGGTCAGAGACCCAGTACTTC. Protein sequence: CASSSGTARSETQYF.

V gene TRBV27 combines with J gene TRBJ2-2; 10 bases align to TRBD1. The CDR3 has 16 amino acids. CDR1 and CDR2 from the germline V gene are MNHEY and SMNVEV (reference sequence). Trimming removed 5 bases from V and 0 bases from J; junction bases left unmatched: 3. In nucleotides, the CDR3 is TGTGCCAGCAGTCGACAGGGGGCAACGAACACCGGGGAGCTGTTTTTT. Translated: CASSRQGATNTGELFF.

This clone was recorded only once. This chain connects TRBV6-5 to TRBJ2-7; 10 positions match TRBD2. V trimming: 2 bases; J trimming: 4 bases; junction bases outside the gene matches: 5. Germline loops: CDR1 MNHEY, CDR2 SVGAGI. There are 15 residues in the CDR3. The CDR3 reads CASSYGLAGEYEQYF. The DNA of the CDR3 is TGTGCCAGCAGTTACGGGCTAGCGGGAGAATACGAGCAGTACTTC.

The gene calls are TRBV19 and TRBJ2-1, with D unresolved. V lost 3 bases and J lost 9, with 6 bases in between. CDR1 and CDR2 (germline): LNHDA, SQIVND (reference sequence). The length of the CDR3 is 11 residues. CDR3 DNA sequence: TGTGCCAGTAGTATGGCCCCTGAGCAGTTCTTC. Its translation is CASSMAPEQFF. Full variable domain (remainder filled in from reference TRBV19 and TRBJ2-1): DGGITQSPKYLFRKEGQNVTLSCEQNLNHDAMYWYRQDPGQGLRLIYYSQIVNDFQKGDIAEGYSVSREKKESFPLTVTSAQKNPTAFYLCASSMAPEQFFGPGTRLTVL.